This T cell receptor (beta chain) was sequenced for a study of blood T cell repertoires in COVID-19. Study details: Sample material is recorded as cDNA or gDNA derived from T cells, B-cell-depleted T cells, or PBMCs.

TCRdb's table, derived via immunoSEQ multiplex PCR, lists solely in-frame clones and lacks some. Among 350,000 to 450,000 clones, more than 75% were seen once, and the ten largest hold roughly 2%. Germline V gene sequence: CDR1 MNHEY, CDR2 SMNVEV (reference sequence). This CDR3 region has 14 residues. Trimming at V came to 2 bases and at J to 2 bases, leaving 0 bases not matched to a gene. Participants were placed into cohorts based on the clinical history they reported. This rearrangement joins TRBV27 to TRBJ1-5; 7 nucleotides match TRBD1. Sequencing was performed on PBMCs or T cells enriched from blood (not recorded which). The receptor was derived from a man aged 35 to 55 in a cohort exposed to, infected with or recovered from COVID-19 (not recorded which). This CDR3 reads CASSLDRGNQPQHF. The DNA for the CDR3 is TGTGCCAGCAGTTTAGACAGGGGCAATCAGCCCCAGCATTTT.